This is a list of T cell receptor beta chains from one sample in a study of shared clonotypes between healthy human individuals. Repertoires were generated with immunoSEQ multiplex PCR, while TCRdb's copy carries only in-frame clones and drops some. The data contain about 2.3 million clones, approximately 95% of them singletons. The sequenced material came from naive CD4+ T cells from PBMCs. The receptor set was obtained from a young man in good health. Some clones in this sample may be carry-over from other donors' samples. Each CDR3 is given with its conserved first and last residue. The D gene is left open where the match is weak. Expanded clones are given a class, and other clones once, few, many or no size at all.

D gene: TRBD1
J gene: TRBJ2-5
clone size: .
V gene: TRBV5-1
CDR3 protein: CASSTGQVMQEETQYF
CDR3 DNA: TGCGCCAGCAGCACGGGACAGGTAATGCAAGAGGAGACCCAGTACTTC

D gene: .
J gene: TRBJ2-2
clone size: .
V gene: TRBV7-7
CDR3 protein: CASSPSPPTVTGELFF
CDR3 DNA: TGTGCCAGCAGCCCATCCCCACCGACAGTAACCGGGGAGCTGTTTTTT

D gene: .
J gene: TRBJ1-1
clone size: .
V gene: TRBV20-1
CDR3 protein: CSALGQVGAFF
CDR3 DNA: TGCAGTGCTCTCGGACAAGTCGGGGCTTTCTTT

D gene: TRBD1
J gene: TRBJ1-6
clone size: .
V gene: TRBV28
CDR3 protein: CASSPATGTNSPLHF
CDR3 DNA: TGTGCCAGCAGCCCCGCGACAGGGACTAATTCACCCCTCCACTTT

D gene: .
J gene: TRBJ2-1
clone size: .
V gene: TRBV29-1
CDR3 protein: CSVDRVRPLNNEQFF
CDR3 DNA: TGCAGCGTCGACCGTGTGCGACCTCTGAACAATGAGCAGTTCTTC

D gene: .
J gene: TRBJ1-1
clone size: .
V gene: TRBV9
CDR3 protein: CASSVKASPTEAFF
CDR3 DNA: TGTGCCAGCAGCGTAAAAGCCAGCCCCACTGAAGCTTTCTTT

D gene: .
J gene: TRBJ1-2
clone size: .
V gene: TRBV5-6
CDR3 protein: CASSFLLDRSDYGYTF
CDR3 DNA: TGTGCCAGCAGCTTCCTTCTTGACAGGTCAGACTATGGCTACACCTTC

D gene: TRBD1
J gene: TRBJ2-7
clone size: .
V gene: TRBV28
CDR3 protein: CASNLPGQGFKQYF
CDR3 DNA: TGTGCCAGCAACCTACCGGGACAGGGTTTCAAGCAGTACTTC

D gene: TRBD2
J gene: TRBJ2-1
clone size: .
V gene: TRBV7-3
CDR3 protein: CASSLGLASSSEQFF
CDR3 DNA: TGTGCCAGCAGCTTAGGACTAGCGTCCTCTAGTGAGCAGTTCTTC

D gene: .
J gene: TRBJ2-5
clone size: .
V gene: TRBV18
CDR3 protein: CASSPTGLETQYF
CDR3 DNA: TGTGCCAGCTCACCAACGGGTTTGGAGACCCAGTACTTC

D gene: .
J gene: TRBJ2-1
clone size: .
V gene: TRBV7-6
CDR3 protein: CASSPRWTYNEQFF
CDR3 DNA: TGTGCCAGCAGCCCGAGGTGGACCTACAATGAGCAGTTCTTC

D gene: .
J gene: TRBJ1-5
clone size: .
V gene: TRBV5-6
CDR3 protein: CASSLPGQPQHF
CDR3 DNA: TGTGCCAGCAGCTTGCCGGGGCAGCCCCAGCATTTT

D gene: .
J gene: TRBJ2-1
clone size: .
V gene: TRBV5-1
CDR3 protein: CASSLVSPRSNEQFF
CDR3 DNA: TGCGCCAGCAGCTTGGTTTCCCCTCGGAGCAATGAGCAGTTCTTC

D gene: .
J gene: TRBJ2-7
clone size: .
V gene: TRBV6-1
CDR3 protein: CASSELWTGRDEQYF
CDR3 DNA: TGTGCCAGCAGTGAACTTTGGACAGGGAGGGACGAGCAGTACTTC

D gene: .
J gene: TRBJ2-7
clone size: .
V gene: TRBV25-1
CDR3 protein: CASSHNYEQYF
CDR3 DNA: TGTGCCAGCAGTCATAACTACGAGCAATACTTC

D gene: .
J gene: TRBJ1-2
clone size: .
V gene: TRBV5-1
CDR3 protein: CASSLMGPPGEGYTF
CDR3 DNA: TGCGCCAGCAGCTTGATGGGACCCCCGGGGGAAGGCTACACCTTC

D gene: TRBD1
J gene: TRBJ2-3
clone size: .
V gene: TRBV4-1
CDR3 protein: CASSLLGGAGGADTQYF
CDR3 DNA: TGCGCCAGCAGCCTCCTGGGTGGGGCAGGGGGAGCCGATACGCAGTATTTT

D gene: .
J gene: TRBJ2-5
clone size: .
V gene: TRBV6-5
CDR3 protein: CASSRPGGETQYF
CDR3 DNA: TGTGCCAGCAGTCGTCCGGGCGGAGAGACCCAGTACTTC

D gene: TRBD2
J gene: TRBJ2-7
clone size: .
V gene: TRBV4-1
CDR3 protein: CASSQGLAGTYEQYF
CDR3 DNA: TGCGCCAGCAGCCAAGGACTAGCGGGGACCTACGAGCAGTACTTC

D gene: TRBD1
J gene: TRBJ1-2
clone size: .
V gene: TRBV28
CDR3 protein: CASTPQVTGGRGYTF
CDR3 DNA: TGTGCCAGCACCCCGCAAGTGACAGGGGGCCGCGGCTACACCTTC

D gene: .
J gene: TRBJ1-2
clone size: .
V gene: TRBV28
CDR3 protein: CASSLVQGNYGYTF
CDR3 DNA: TGTGCCAGCAGTTTAGTCCAGGGGAACTATGGCTACACCTTC

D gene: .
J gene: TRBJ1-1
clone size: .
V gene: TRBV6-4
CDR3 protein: CARTNRRLVNTEAFF
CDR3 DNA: TGTGCCAGAACTAACCGTCGACTGGTGAACACTGAAGCTTTCTTT

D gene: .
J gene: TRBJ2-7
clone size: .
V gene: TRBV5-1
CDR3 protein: CASTEGQSGNYEQYF
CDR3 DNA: TGCGCCAGCACCGAAGGTCAGTCCGGGAACTACGAGCAGTACTTC

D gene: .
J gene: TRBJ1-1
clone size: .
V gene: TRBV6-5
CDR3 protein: CASRTYYVEDTEAFF
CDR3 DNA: TGTGCCAGCAGAACTTATTATGTCGAGGACACTGAAGCTTTCTTT

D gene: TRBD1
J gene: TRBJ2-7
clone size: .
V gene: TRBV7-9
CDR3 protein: CASSYTGVEQYF
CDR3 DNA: TGTGCCAGCAGCTACACAGGGGTCGAGCAGTACTTC

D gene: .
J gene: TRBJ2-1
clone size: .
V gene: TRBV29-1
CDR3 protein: CSVWVSIGNEQFF
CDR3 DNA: TGCAGCGTCTGGGTCTCCATAGGAAATGAGCAGTTCTTC

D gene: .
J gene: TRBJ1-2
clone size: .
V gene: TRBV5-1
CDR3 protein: CASSLESGYGYTF
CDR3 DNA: TGCGCCAGCAGCTTGGAGTCAGGCTATGGCTACACCTTC

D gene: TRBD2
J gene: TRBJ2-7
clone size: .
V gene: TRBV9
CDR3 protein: CASSGPSKKREDVHEQYF
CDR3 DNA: TGTGCCAGCAGCGGCCCCTCTAAAAAGCGGGAGGATGTACACGAGCAGTACTTC

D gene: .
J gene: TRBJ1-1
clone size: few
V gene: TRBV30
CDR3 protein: CAWSTIEAFF
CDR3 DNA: TGTGCCTGGAGCACGATTGAAGCTTTCTTT

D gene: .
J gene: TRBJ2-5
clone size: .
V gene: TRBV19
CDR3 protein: CASSRTVGRETQYF
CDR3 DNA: TGTGCCAGTAGTCGGACAGTGGGGAGAGAGACCCAGTACTTC

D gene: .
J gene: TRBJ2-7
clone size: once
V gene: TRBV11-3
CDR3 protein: CASSLAGRSYEQYF
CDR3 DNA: TGTGCCAGCAGCTTAGCGGGACGCTCCTACGAGCAGTACTTC

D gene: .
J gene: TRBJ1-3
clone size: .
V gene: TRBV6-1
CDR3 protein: CASSLGLGNTIYF
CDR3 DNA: TGTGCCAGCAGTTTAGGGCTTGGAAACACCATATATTTT

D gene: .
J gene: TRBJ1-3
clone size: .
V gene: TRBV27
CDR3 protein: CASSPWGAGNTIYF
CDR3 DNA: TGTGCCAGCAGTCCCTGGGGGGCAGGAAACACCATATATTTT

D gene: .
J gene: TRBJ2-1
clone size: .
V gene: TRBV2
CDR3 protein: CASSSQGNEQFF
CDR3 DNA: TGTGCCAGCAGTTCACAGGGAAATGAGCAGTTCTTC

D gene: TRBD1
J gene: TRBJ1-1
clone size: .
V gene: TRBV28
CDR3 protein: CASSETGFPEAFF
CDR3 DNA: TGTGCCAGCAGCGAGACAGGGTTCCCTGAAGCTTTCTTT

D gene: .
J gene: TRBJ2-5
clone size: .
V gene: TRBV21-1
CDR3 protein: CASSQSPQETQYF
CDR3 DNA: TGTGCCAGCAGCCAGAGTCCCCAAGAGACCCAGTACTTC

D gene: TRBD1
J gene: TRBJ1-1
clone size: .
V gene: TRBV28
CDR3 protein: CASSLPNRGTEAFF
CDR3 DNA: TGTGCCAGCAGTTTGCCAAACAGGGGGACTGAAGCTTTCTTT

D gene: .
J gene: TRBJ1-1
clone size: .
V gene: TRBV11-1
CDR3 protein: CASSLGQNTEAFF
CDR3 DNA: TGTGCCAGCAGCTTAGGACAGAACACTGAAGCTTTCTTT

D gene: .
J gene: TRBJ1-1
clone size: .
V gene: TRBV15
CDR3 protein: CATSRNLGGAFF
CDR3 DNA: TGTGCCACCAGCAGAAATTTGGGGGGGGCTTTCTTT

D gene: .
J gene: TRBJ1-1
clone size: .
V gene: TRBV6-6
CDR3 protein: CASRDANFLAAFF
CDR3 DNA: TGTGCCAGCAGGGACGCAAATTTTCTTGCCGCTTTCTTT

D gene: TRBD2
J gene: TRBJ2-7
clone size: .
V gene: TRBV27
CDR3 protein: CASSLSSGTSYEQYF
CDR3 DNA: TGTGCCAGCAGTTTATCGAGCGGGACCTCCTACGAGCAGTACTTC

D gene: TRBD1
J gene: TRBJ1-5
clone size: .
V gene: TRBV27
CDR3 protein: CASSRTPDRGPGQPQHF
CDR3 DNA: TGTGCCAGCAGTCGGACCCCGGACAGGGGGCCAGGTCAGCCCCAGCATTTT

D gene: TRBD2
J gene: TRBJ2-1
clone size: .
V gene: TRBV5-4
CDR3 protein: CASGTAGVSVGEQFF
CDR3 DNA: TGTGCCAGCGGAACAGCGGGAGTCTCAGTGGGTGAGCAGTTCTTC

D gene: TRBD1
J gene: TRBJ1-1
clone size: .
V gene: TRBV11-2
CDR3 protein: CASSLRTGRFTEAFF
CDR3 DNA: TGTGCCAGCAGCTTAAGGACAGGCAGATTTACTGAAGCTTTCTTT

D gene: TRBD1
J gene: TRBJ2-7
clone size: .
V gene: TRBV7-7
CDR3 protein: CASNSDRVPYEQYF
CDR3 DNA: TGTGCCAGCAACTCAGACAGGGTTCCGTACGAGCAGTACTTC